This T cell receptor beta chain was profiled in a study of blood T cell repertoires in COVID-19 (dated by TCRdb to the early 2020s). Study-wide context: Samples covering the acute and convalescent phases of COVID-19 were provided by collaborators in the United States, Italy and Spain. The material from the prospective study consisted of cDNA or gDNA derived from T cells, B-cell-depleted T cells, or PBMCs. The dataset comprised deeply sampled blood TCRbeta repertoires from subjects exposed to, actively infected with, or recovered from COVID-19. The repertoires were released in a freely available public database meant as a resource for research on the immune response to SARS-CoV-2. Samples came from the ongoing ImmuneRACE study (first 160 participants) plus 1,254 subjects from 6 global collaborators. Sample metadata almost always included a de-identified subject ID, COVID-19 status, age in years and sex. Where available, HLA class I and class II types were taken from metadata supplied by the sample provider and were not determined by assay-based typing. Findings and caveats that apply to the study as a whole: The quantity of clinical and demographic metadata differed by source and by participant and was supplied without curation.

As concerns this clone: Its antigen is not yet known. No base-level quality is on record; no much larger clone is a single base apart.

One collaborating source in Seattle enrolled patients while the patients were actively infected and followed the patients over time throughout the course of disease. Each collaborating institution followed its own protocols to collect whole blood in K2EDTA tubes. For TCRbeta analysis, collaborator samples were shipped as frozen whole blood, as isolated PBMCs, or as DNA extracted from either sample type. V sheds 3 bases and J sheds 2 bases, leaving 32 bases between their ends. From the cysteine up to the phenylalanine, the CDR3 has a length of 22 residues. The kept DNA is CDR3 alone, 66 bases in frame from the first base. The germline V gene encodes CDR1 SGHVS and CDR2 FQNEAQ. TCRbeta CDR3 regions were amplified from genomic DNA using the immunoSEQ Assay, a bias-controlled multiplex PCR. In the original analysis: The number of nucleated cells in each sample was estimated from the amplification of reference gene primers within the assay. To quantify the absolute abundance of each unique TCRbeta CDR3 rearrangement, sequence reads were collapsed and filtered. For each sample, productive Simpson clonality was calculated as the square root of Simpson's diversity index across productive rearrangements. Sourced from immuneACCESS, this table was stored by TCRdb with only in-frame sequences that have V and J called. A share of the clones is absent; for the studies checked, an unresolved V gene accounts for under half, and the remainder has no known explanation. V and J calls and clone size are given by that table; D and trimming were obtained from the DNA. This sample is represented by 250,000 to 400,000 clones; roughly 90% of them were singletons. Less than 3.5% of the sample is in the top ten clones.

The clonotype was recovered from a woman in her twenties or thirties with COVID-19, enrolled during active disease. Sequencing input: peripheral blood. The chain employs TRBV7-8 and TRBJ1-5; a confident D gene designation cannot be given. Here is the DNA: TGTGCCAGCAGCTTCGGACTGAAGGATGAGACCGCAACGTTTTGGGGCAATCAGCCCCAGCATTTT. Its translation reads: CASSFGLKDETATFWGNQPQHF.